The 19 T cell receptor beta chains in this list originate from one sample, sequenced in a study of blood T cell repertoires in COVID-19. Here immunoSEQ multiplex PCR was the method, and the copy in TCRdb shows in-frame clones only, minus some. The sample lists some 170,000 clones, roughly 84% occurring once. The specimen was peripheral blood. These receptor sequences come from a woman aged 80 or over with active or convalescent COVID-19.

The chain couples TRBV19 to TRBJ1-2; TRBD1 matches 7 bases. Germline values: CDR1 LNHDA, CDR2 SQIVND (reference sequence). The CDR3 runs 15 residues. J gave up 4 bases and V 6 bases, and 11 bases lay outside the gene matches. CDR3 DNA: TGTGCCAGTAGCCCCGGTGGACAGGTCTCCTATGGCTACACCTTC. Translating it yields CASSPGGQVSYGYTF.

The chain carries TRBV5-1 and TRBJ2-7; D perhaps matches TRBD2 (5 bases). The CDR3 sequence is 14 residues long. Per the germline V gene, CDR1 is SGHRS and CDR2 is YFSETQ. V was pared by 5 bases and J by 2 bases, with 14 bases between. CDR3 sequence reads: CASRPGLHTYEQYF. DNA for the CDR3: TGCGCCAGCAGACCCGGACTCCATACCTACGAGCAGTACTTC.

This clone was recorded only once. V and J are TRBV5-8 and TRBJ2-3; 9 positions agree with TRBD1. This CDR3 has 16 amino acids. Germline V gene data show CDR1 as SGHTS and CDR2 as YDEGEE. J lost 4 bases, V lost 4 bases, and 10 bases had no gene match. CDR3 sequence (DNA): TGTGCCAGCAGCGTAACAGGGGGCGAATCCCCAGATACGCAGTATTTT. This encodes CASSVTGGESPDTQYF.

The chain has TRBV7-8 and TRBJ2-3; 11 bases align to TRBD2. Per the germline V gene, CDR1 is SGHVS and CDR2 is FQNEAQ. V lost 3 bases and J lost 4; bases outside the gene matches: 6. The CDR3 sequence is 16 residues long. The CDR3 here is CASSFLAGGRADTQYF. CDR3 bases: TGTGCCAGCAGCTTTTTAGCGGGGGGGCGGGCAGATACGCAGTATTTT.

CDR3 sequence: CASSQLPGQGFFYEQYF. CDR3 DNA: TGCGCCAGCAGCCAACTTCCGGGACAGGGATTCTTCTACGAGCAGTACTTC. V is TRBV4-1 and J is TRBJ2-7, with TRBD1 matching 9 bases. Germline V gene data show CDR1 as MGHRA and CDR2 as YSYEKL. The CDR3 covers 17 residues. Germline trimming cut 2 bases from V and 3 bases from J; bases unmatched to any gene: 11.

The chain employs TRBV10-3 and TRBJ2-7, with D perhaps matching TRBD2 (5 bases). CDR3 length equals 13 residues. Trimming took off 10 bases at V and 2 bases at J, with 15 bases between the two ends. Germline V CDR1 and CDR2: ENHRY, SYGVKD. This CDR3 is CATRLDGTYEQYF. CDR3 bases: TGTGCCACCCGCTTAGACGGGACCTACGAGCAGTACTTC.

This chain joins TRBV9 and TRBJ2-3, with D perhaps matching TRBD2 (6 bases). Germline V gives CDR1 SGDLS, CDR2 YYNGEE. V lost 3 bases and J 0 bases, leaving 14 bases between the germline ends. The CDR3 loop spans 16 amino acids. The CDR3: CASSAWDWYSTDTQYF. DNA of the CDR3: TGTGCCAGCAGCGCTTGGGACTGGTATAGCACAGATACGCAGTATTTT.

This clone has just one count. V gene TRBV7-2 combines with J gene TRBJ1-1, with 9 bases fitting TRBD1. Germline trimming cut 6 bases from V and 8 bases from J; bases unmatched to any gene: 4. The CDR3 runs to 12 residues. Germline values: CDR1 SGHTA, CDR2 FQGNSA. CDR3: CASRPGQGEAFF. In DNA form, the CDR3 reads TGTGCCAGCAGACCCGGACAGGGGGAAGCTTTCTTT.

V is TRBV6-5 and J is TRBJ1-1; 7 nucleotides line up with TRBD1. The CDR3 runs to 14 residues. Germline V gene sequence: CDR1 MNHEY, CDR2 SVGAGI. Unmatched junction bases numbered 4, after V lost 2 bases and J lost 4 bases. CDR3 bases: TGTGCCAGCAGTTACGAGGCAGGGGGCACTGAAGCTTTCTTT. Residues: CASSYEAGGTEAFF.

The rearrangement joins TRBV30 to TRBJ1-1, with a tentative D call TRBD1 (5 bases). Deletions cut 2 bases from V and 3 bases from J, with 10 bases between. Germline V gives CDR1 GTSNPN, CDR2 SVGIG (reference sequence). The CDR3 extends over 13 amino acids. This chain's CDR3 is CAWSWQGDTEAFF. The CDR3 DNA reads TGTGCCTGGAGTTGGCAAGGGGACACTGAAGCTTTCTTT.

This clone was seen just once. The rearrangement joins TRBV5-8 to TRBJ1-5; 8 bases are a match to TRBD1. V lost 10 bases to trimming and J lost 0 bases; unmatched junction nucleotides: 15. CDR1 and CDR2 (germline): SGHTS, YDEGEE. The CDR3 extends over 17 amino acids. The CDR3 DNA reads TGTGCCTCCGACACCGGGACAGGCTCTTATAGCAATCAGCCCCAGCATTTT. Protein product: CASDTGTGSYSNQPQHF.

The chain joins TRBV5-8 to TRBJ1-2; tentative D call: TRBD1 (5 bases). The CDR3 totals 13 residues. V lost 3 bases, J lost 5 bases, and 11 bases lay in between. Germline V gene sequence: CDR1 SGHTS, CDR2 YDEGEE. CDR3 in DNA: TGTGCCAGCAGCTCCGACAGAGATTATGGCTACACCTTC. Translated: CASSSDRDYGYTF.

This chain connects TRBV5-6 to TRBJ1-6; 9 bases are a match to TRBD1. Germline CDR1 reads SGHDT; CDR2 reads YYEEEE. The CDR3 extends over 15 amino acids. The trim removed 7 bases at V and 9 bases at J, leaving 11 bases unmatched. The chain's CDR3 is CASAFGDRVTSPLHF. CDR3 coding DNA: TGTGCCAGCGCTTTCGGGGACAGGGTAACTTCACCCCTCCACTTT.

CDR3 residues: CASSGGTNTDTQYF. The CDR3 nucleotides are TGTGCCAGCAGCGGCGGGACTAACACAGATACGCAGTATTTT. The chain has TRBV13 and TRBJ2-3; 7 bases line up with TRBD2. Germline values: CDR1 PRHDT, CDR2 FYEKMQ (reference sequence). The CDR3 length is 14 residues. Trimming removed 5 bases from V and 2 bases from J; junction bases left unmatched: 4.

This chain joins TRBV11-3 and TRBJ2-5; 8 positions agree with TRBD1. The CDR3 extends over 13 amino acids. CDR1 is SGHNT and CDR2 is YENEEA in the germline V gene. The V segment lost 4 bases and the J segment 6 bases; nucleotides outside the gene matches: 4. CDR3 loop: CASSSGQGKTQYF. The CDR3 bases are TGTGCCAGCAGCTCCGGACAGGGAAAGACCCAGTACTTC.

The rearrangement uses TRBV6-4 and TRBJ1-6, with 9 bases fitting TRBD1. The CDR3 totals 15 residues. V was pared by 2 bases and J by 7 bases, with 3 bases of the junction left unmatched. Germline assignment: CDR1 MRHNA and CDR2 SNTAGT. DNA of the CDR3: TGTGCCAGCAGTGACGGGACAGGGATAAATTCACCCCTCCACTTT. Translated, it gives CASSDGTGINSPLHF.

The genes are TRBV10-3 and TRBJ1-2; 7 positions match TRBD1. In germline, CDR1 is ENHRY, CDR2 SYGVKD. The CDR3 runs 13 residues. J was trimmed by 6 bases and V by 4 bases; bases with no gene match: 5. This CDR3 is CAISGQGVDGYTF. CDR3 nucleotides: TGTGCCATCAGTGGACAGGGAGTGGATGGCTACACCTTC.

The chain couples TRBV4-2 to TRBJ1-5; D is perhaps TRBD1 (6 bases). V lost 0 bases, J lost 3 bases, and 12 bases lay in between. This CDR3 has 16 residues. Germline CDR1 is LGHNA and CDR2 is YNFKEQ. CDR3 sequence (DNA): TGTGCCAGCAGCCAAGATCTGGGGACAACCAATCAGCCCCAGCATTTT. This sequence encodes CASSQDLGTTNQPQHF.

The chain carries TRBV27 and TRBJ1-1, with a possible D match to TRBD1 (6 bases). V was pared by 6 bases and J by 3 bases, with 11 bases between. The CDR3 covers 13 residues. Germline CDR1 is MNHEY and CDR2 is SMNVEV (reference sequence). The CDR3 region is CASRRTEDTEAFF. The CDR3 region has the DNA TGTGCCAGCAGAAGGACAGAGGACACTGAAGCTTTCTTT.